This T cell receptor beta chain stems from a study of T cells after yellow fever vaccination. For the study at large: The authors prepared low-cell-number fractions using SMART-Seq v4 Ultra Low Input. Study-level findings and limits: When the response was secondary, it was weaker but reached its peak faster, day 5 versus 15. Primary-vaccination clones mostly resurfaced post-booster (under 98% CD4, roughly 87% CD8).

The CDR3 length is 15 residues. V shed 6 bases and J 8 bases; nucleotides not matched to a gene: 11. This clonotype was seen a handful of times. What it binds is unknown. It was through 5'RACE template switching that TCR cDNA was made, with a universal primer site and UMIs added. MiXCR, applied by TCRdb to the 5' RACE reads, yields one record per CDR3 protein. The sample contains a few hundred thousand distinct CDR3 sequences, about 5.2% of which appear only once. Sequenced material: CD4+ T cells sorted from PBMCs, taken on the day of the yellow fever booster vaccination. The source is a young man who received the YFV17D yellow fever vaccine. The chain couples TRBV12-3 or TRBV12-4 to TRBJ2-1; 9 bases map to TRBD2. The CDR3: CASRGVAGGPDEQFF. The CDR3 coding sequence is TGTGCCAGCAGGGGCGTCGCGGGGGGGCCGGATGAGCAGTTCTTC.